A selection of T cell receptor beta chains follows, all from one sample in a study of regulatory T cells in long-lasting Graves disease. MiXCR, run by TCRdb on the multiplex PCR reads, gives a single entry per CDR3 protein. The table lists a few hundred thousand distinct CDR3 sequences, 15% to 20% of them singletons. A further study also used this sample, focusing on T cells in Graves' hyperthyroidism and ophthalmopathy.

Sequencing used peripheral blood mononuclear cells (PBMCs), obtained at new diagnosis, from a patient treated with antithyroid drugs. Source of these receptors: a woman aged 18-29 years with Graves disease. Each CDR3 is given with its conserved first and last residue. D genes are given only for firm matches. Clone size appears in some rows only: once, few, many, or a class for an expanded clone.

V gene	J gene	CDR3 length	D gene	clone size	CDR3 protein	CDR3 DNA
TRBV19	TRBJ1-6	14	.	.	CASSITGFNSPLHF	TGTGCCAGTAGTATTACGGGGTTTAATTCACCCCTCCACTTT
TRBV3-1	TRBJ2-5	14	TRBD1	many	CASSHVGQAETQYF	TGTGCCAGCAGCCACGTTGGACAGGCAGAGACCCAGTACTTC
TRBV12-3/TRBV12-4	TRBJ1-5	13	.	.	CASTTGLGQPQHF	TGTGCCAGCACCACAGGGTTAGGTCAGCCCCAGCATTTT
TRBV12-3/TRBV12-4	TRBJ1-6	15	TRBD1	.	CASSLGDRVSLPLHF	TGTGCCAGCAGTTTAGGGGACAGGGTTAGTTTGCCCCTCCACTTT
TRBV7-3	TRBJ1-2	15	.	.	CASSPSGGGAFGYTF	TGTGCCAGCAGCCCCTCGGGGGGGGGCGCTTTTGGCTACACCTTC
TRBV5-5	TRBJ1-5	15	TRBD1	few	CASSLDTGGNQPQHF	TGTGCCAGCAGCTTGGATACAGGGGGAAATCAGCCCCAGCATTTT
TRBV7-9	TRBJ2-7	15	TRBD2	.	CASSLEGGAAYEQYF	TGTGCCAGCAGCTTAGAGGGAGGGGCAGCCTACGAGCAGTACTTC
TRBV3-1	TRBJ2-3	15	TRBD2	many	CASSQVGSGSNTQYF	TGTGCCAGCAGCCAAGTCGGTAGCGGGAGTAATACGCAGTATTTT
TRBV7-9	TRBJ1-2	13	.	few	CASSLAREYGYTF	TGTGCCAGCAGCTTAGCCAGGGAATATGGCTACACCTTC
TRBV27	TRBJ1-1	14	TRBD1	many	CASRTGGAGIEAFF	TGTGCCAGCAGAACAGGGGGCGCTGGTATTGAAGCTTTCTTT
TRBV29-1	TRBJ1-2	12	TRBD1	.	CSILGTEYGYTF	TGCAGCATACTGGGGACAGAATATGGCTACACCTTC
TRBV2	TRBJ2-7	11	.	many	CASKGGYEQYF	TGTGCCAGCAAGGGTGGCTACGAGCAGTACTTC
TRBV7-2	TRBJ2-7	15	.	many	CASSLVRGIFYEQYF	TGTGCCAGCAGCTTAGTTAGGGGTATTTTCTACGAGCAGTACTTC
TRBV5-1	TRBJ2-2	14	TRBD2	once	CASRAGTSPGELFF	TGCGCCAGCAGAGCGGGGACTAGCCCCGGGGAGCTGTTTTTT
TRBV20-1	TRBJ2-1	15	TRBD2	many	CSARDPRRGNNEQFF	TGCAGTGCTAGAGATCCACGGCGGGGGAACAATGAGCAGTTCTTC